The rows below give T cell receptor beta chains drawn from one sample of a study of cytomegalovirus exposure and HLA in healthy donors. Sequenced by immunoSEQ multiplex PCR; TCRdb stores in-frame clones only, minus some. The table has some 90,000 clones, approximately 80% seen once. The sequenced sample was PBMCs. Receptor source: a human donor in good health. CDR3s include the opening cysteine and the closing phenylalanine or tryptophan. A D gene is named only where the DNA matches it firmly. Clone size is not always given. Where it is, it says once, few, many or a class for expanded clones.

>TRBV27|TRBJ2-4|NA|NA
TGTGCCAGCAGTTTAGGGAGGACAGGTCGACAGTACTTC
CASSLGRTGRQYF
>TRBV7-8|TRBJ2-5|NA|NA
TGTGCCAGCAGCGGACAGTCACCAGGGACCCAGTACTTC
CASSGQSPGTQYF
>TRBV6-5|TRBJ2-7|NA|NA
TGTGCCAGCAGTTACGGGGGGACAGAGTCCTACGAGCAGTACTTC
CASSYGGTESYEQYF
>TRBV7-6|TRBJ2-7|NA|NA
TGTGCCAGCAGCATGACTAGCTCCTACGAGCAGTACTTC
CASSMTSSYEQYF
>TRBV18|TRBJ2-7|TRBD1|NA
TGTGCCAGCTCAGCACGGGACAGGTCCGTGGTACGGCAGTACTTC
CASSARDRSVVRQYF
>TRBV7-6|TRBJ1-1|NA|few
TGTGCCAGCAGCTTATTCCCGGGACAGAACACTGAAGCTTTCTTT
CASSLFPGQNTEAFF
>TRBV29-1|TRBJ1-2|TRBD1|NA
TGCAGCGTTGTAGGGACAGGGTTTGATGGCTACACCTTC
CSVVGTGFDGYTF
>TRBV7-2|TRBJ2-7|NA|NA
TGTGCCAGCAGCCCTCCCACGGTAGACGAGCAGTACTTC
CASSPPTVDEQYF
>TRBV6-5|TRBJ2-7|NA|NA
TGTGCCAGCAGTAAGACAGCCCCCTACGAGCAGTACTTC
CASSKTAPYEQYF
>TRBV9|TRBJ2-3|NA|NA
TGTGCCAGCAGCGACAGGGGGGGGGCGGATACGCAGTATTTT
CASSDRGGADTQYF
>TRBV18|TRBJ1-5|NA|NA
TGTGCCAGCTCACCATCTAGGGGCGATCAGCCCCAGCATTTT
CASSPSRGDQPQHF
>TRBV29-1|TRBJ1-4|TRBD1|NA
TGCAGCGGTGGTGGACAGGGAACGGAAAAACTGTTTTTT
CSGGGQGTEKLFF
>TRBV7-9|TRBJ2-7|TRBD1|NA
TGTGCCAGCAGCTTCCCACAACGACAGGGAATCTACGAGCAGTACTTC
CASSFPQRQGIYEQYF
>TRBV18|TRBJ2-3|TRBD1|NA
TGTGCCAGCTCACCACAGGGGGCTAGCACAGATACGCAGTATTTT
CASSPQGASTDTQYF
>TRBV2|TRBJ1-4|NA|NA
TGTGCCACCACGACTAGAAAACCGGGGTCTAATGAAAAACTGTTTTTT
CATTTRKPGSNEKLFF
>TRBV27|TRBJ2-1|TRBD1|once
TGTGCCAGCAGTTTAAGGGACAGACTTACAAGGAATGAGCAGTTCTTC
CASSLRDRLTRNEQFF
>TRBV4-1|TRBJ1-6|TRBD1|NA
TGCGCCAGCAGCCAAGACTTACAGGGGAATTCACCCCTCCACTTT
CASSQDLQGNSPLHF
>TRBV6-5|TRBJ1-3|TRBD1|few
TGTGCCAGCAGTTACTCGGCAGGGGGCTCTGGAAACACCATATATTTT
CASSYSAGGSGNTIYF
>TRBV9|TRBJ2-7|TRBD2|NA
TGTGCCAGCAGCGGAGGGGCGGGGGGCAGCACGTCACCGGGCGAGCAGTACTTC
CASSGGAGGSTSPGEQYF
>TRBV14|TRBJ2-5|NA|NA
TGTGCCAGCAGCCCCAATCTCCTTGGCGGGACCCAGTACTTC
CASSPNLLGGTQYF
>TRBV6-1|TRBJ2-7|NA|NA
TGTGCCAGCAGTGGGGCGGGGATCAACGAGCAGTACTTC
CASSGAGINEQYF
>TRBV19|TRBJ2-6|NA|few
TGTGCCACAACTGGGGCCAACGTCCTGACTTTC
CATTGANVLTF
>TRBV19|TRBJ1-4|TRBD1|NA
TGTGCCAGTAGTAGGGGACAGGGGAATGAAAAACTGTTTTTT
CASSRGQGNEKLFF
>TRBV11-2|TRBJ1-2|TRBD1|once
TGTGCCAGCAGCTTAACCAACGTTAGGCAGGGGGATGGCTACACCTTC
CASSLTNVRQGDGYTF
>TRBV29-1|TRBJ2-7|TRBD2|NA
TGCAGCGTTCGGACTAGCGGGAGTACAATAGGCGAGCAGTACTTC
CSVRTSGSTIGEQYF
>TRBV7-2|TRBJ2-5|TRBD2|NA
TGTGCCAGCAGCGTACTGACTAGCGGGGGGTACCAAGAGACCCAGTACTTC
CASSVLTSGGYQETQYF
>TRBV7-7|TRBJ2-2|NA|NA
TGTGCCAGCAGACCTGGGGCTAAAGGCACCGGGGAGCTGTTTTTT
CASRPGAKGTGELFF
>TRBV15|TRBJ2-5|TRBD1|NA
TGTGCCACCAGCAGAGCGCGGACAGGACAAGAGACCCAGTACTTC
CATSRARTGQETQYF
>TRBV6-1|TRBJ1-5|TRBD1|NA
TGTGCCAGCGCCACCAGGGGGCAAAGCAATCAGCCCCAGCATTTT
CASATRGQSNQPQHF
>TRBV7-2|TRBJ1-2|NA|NA
TGTGCCAGCAGCCCTATGGCAGGGGACTATGGCTACACCTTC
CASSPMAGDYGYTF
>TRBV19|TRBJ1-2|TRBD1|NA
TGTGCCAGTGCGACAGGGTCTGGCTACACCTTC
CASATGSGYTF
>TRBV25-1|TRBJ2-7|TRBD1|NA
TGTGCCAGCAGTGGGGGACAGTCCTACGAGCAGTACTTC
CASSGGQSYEQYF
>TRBV5-1|TRBJ1-4|NA|NA
TGCGCCAGCAGCTTGTCAACTCTTGCAACTAATGAAAAACTGTTTTTT
CASSLSTLATNEKLFF
>TRBV5-6|TRBJ1-2|TRBD1|NA
TGTGCCAGCAGCTTGGGTGGTGCCAGGGGGAACTATGGCTACACCTTC
CASSLGGARGNYGYTF
>TRBV2|TRBJ2-2|TRBD2|NA
TGTGCCAGCATCCCCCACCGATTAGCGGGAGGGTTGAACACCGGGGAGCTGTTTTTT
CASIPHRLAGGLNTGELFF
>TRBV5-1|TRBJ2-1|TRBD2|NA
TGCGCCAGCAGCCGGACTAGCGGGGGGTCGACCTACAATGAGCAGTTCTTC
CASSRTSGGSTYNEQFF
>TRBV4-3|TRBJ1-2|NA|NA
TGCGCCAGCAGCCAAGATCTAGGGGGTGGCTATGGCTACACCTTC
CASSQDLGGGYGYTF
>TRBV4-3|TRBJ2-6|TRBD1|NA
TGCGCCAGCAGCCAAGAGGCCACCGGGACAGCTGGGGCCAACGTCCTGACTTTC
CASSQEATGTAGANVLTF
>TRBV9|TRBJ2-2|TRBD1|NA
TGTGCCAGCAGCGTAGCGGTGACAGGGACCACCGGGGAGCTGTTTTTT
CASSVAVTGTTGELFF
>TRBV5-6|TRBJ2-1|TRBD2|NA
TGTGCCAGCAGGTTTTTCCTAGCGGGAGGGTACAATGAGCAGTTCTTC
CASRFFLAGGYNEQFF
>TRBV6-4|TRBJ2-3|NA|NA
TGTGCCAGCAGTGATGGAGGGACAGGCACAGATACGCAGTATTTT
CASSDGGTGTDTQYF
>TRBV7-9|TRBJ1-4|TRBD1|few
TGTGCCAGCAGCTTAACCCAGGGGGCAGGTGAAAAACTGTTTTTT
CASSLTQGAGEKLFF
>TRBV18|TRBJ1-5|TRBD1|NA
TGTGCCAGCTCACCTGTGGGACAGGGAAGCAATCAGCCCCAGCATTTT
CASSPVGQGSNQPQHF
>TRBV7-2|TRBJ1-1|TRBD1|NA
TGTGCCAGCAGCCTACGGACAGGTCCCACTGAAGCTTTCTTT
CASSLRTGPTEAFF
>TRBV5-1|TRBJ2-4|TRBD1|NA
TGCGCCAGCAGCCAGGGACAGGGAGTTGGCATTCAGTACTTC
CASSQGQGVGIQYF
>TRBV18|TRBJ1-1|NA|once
TGTGCCAGCTCACCACAGGTTGGAGAAACTGAAGCTTTCTTT
CASSPQVGETEAFF
>TRBV18|TRBJ1-5|NA|NA
TGTGCCAGCTCACAAGAACAGGTCAATCAGCCCCAGCATTTT
CASSQEQVNQPQHF
>TRBV6-5|TRBJ1-5|TRBD1|NA
TGTGCCAGCAGCCGCGACAGGGTTCAGCCCCAGCATTTT
CASSRDRVQPQHF
>TRBV27|TRBJ1-3|NA|NA
TGTGCCAGCAGTTCGCGCCGCAGGGCTAGCTCTGGAAACACCATATATTTT
CASSSRRRASSGNTIYF
>TRBV10-3|TRBJ2-2|TRBD1|NA
TGTGCCATCAGTGAGTCTCTTGCCGGGACAGCGAACACCGGGGAGCTGTTTTTT
CAISESLAGTANTGELFF
>TRBV30|TRBJ1-5|TRBD1|NA
TGTGCCTGGTCGACAGGGGGCCGCAATCAGCCCCAGCATTTT
CAWSTGGRNQPQHF
>TRBV7-2|TRBJ1-5|TRBD1|NA
TGTGCCAGCAGCTTAGTAGGGGGCGGAAGCAATCAGCCCCAGCATTTT
CASSLVGGGSNQPQHF
>TRBV9|TRBJ2-1|NA|NA
TGTGCCAGCAGTCGTAACTCAGGGAATGAGCAGTTCTTC
CASSRNSGNEQFF
>TRBV19|TRBJ2-7|NA|NA
TGTGCCAGTAGTTGGCGGGCCTTCTCCTACGAGCAGTACTTC
CASSWRAFSYEQYF
>TRBV5-1|TRBJ2-1|NA|NA
TGCGCCAGCAGCTGGGGGCCCACCGGCGATGAGCAGTTCTTC
CASSWGPTGDEQFF
>TRBV15|TRBJ2-1|TRBD2|NA
TGTGCCACCAGCAGAGATTGGGGTACTAGCGGGGGGGCGTCGGACAATGAGCAGTTCTTC
CATSRDWGTSGGASDNEQFF
>TRBV6-1|TRBJ1-1|NA|few
TGTGCCAGCAGTGAGCAGGGGAAGGGTCTTGAAGCTTTCTTT
CASSEQGKGLEAFF
>TRBV5-8|TRBJ2-7|NA|NA
TGTGCCAGCAATCCAGGCGGGACTGTCTACGAGCAGTACTTC
CASNPGGTVYEQYF
>TRBV4-1|TRBJ2-7|NA|NA
TGCGCCAGCAGCCAAGGACCGGCAGGACTATCCTACGAGCAGTACTTC
CASSQGPAGLSYEQYF